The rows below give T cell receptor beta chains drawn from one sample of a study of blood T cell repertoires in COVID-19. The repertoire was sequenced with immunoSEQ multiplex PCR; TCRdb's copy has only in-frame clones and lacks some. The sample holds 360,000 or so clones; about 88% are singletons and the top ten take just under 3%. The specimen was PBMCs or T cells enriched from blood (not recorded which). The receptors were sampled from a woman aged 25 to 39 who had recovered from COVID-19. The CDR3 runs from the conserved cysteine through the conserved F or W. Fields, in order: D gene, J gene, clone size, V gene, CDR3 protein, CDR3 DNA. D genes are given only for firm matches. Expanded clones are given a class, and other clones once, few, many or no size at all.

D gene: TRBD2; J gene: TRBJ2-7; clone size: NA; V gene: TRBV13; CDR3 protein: CASSTGTSGSYEQYF; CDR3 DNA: TGTGCCAGCAGCACCGGGACTAGCGGGAGCTACGAGCAGTACTTC
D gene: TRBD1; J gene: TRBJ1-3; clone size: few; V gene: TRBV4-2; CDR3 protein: CASSQYLGQGENTIYF; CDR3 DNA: TGTGCCAGCAGCCAATACCTGGGACAGGGCGAAAACACCATATATTTT
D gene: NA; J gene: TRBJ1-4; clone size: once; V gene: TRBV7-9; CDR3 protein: CASSFQGPNEKLFF; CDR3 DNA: TGTGCCAGCAGCTTTCAGGGGCCTAATGAAAAACTGTTTTTT
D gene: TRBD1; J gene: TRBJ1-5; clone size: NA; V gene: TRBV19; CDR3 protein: CASTAGTGGDQPQHF; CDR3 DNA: TGTGCCAGTACCGCCGGGACAGGGGGGGATCAGCCCCAGCATTTT
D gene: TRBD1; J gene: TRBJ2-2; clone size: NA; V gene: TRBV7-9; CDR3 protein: CASSLVRQGGELFF; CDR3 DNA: TGTGCCAGCAGCTTAGTCCGACAGGGCGGGGAGCTGTTTTTT
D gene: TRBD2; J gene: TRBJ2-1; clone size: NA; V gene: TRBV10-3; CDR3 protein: CAISVAGGDEQFF; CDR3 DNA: TGTGCCATCAGTGTAGCGGGAGGGGACGAGCAGTTCTTC
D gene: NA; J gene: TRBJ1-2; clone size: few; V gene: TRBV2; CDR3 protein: CASSGGPDYGYTF; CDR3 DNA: TGTGCCAGCAGCGGGGGTCCCGACTATGGCTACACCTTC
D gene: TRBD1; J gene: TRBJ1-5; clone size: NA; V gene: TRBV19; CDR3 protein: CASSWDRDQPQHF; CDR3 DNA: TGTGCCAGTAGTTGGGACAGGGACCAGCCCCAGCATTTT
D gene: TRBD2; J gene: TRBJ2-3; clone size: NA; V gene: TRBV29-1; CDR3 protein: CSVSGTSGSTDTQYF; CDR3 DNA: TGCAGCGTATCCGGGACTAGCGGGAGCACAGATACGCAGTATTTT
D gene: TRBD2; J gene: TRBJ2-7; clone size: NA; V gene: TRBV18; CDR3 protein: CASTSPVGAGGTDEQYF; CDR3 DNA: TGTGCCAGCACCAGCCCCGTAGGGGCGGGAGGGACGGACGAGCAGTACTTC
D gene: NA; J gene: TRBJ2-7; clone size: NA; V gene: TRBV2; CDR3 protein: CASSEAQRQGPPYEQYF; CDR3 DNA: TGTGCCAGCAGTGAAGCGCAACGGCAGGGGCCTCCCTACGAGCAGTACTTC
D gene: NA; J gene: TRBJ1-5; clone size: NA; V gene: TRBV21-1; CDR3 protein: CASSNLQRDRGMGNQPQHF; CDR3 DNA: TGTGCCAGCAGCAATCTTCAAAGAGACAGGGGGATGGGCAATCAGCCCCAGCATTTT
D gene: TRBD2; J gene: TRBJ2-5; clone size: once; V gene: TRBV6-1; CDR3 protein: CASSEAETRQGQTSGGPQETQYF; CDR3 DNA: TGTGCCAGCAGTGAAGCGGAGACCAGACAGGGCCAGACTAGCGGGGGGCCGCAAGAGACCCAGTACTTC
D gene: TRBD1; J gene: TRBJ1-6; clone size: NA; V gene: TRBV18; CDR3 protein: CASSAGTGGNSPLHF; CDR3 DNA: TGTGCCAGCTCAGCCGGGACAGGGGGGAATTCACCCCTCCACTTT
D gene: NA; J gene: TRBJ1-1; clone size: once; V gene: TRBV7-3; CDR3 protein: CASSFQGPPLLNTEAFF; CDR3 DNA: TGTGCCAGCAGCTTCCAGGGGCCCCCTTTACTGAACACTGAAGCTTTCTTT
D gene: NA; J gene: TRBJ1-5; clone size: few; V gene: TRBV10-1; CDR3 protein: CASSESTGSNQPQHF; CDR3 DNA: TGCGCCAGCAGTGAGTCAACAGGGAGCAATCAGCCCCAGCATTTT
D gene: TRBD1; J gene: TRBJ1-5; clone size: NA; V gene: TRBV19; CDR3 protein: CASSPGSWDRSNQPQHF; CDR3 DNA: TGTGCCAGTAGCCCAGGCAGTTGGGACAGGAGCAATCAGCCCCAGCATTTT
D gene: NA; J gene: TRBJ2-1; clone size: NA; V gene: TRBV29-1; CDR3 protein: CSVEAGPSYNEQFF; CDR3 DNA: TGCAGCGTTGAGGCGGGGCCGTCCTACAATGAGCAGTTCTTC
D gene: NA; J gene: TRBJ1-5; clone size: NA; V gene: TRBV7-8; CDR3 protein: CASSGEWGGNQPQHF; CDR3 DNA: TGTGCCAGCAGCGGCGAGTGGGGGGGCAATCAGCCCCAGCATTTT
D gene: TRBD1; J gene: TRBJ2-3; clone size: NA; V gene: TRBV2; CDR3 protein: CASRDRGLRTDTQYF; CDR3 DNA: TGTGCCAGCAGGGACAGGGGCCTCCGCACAGATACGCAGTATTTT
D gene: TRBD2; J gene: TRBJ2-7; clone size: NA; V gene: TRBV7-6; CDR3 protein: CASSFGRGGPYEQYF; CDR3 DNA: TGTGCCAGCAGCTTTGGGCGGGGGGGCCCCTACGAGCAGTACTTC